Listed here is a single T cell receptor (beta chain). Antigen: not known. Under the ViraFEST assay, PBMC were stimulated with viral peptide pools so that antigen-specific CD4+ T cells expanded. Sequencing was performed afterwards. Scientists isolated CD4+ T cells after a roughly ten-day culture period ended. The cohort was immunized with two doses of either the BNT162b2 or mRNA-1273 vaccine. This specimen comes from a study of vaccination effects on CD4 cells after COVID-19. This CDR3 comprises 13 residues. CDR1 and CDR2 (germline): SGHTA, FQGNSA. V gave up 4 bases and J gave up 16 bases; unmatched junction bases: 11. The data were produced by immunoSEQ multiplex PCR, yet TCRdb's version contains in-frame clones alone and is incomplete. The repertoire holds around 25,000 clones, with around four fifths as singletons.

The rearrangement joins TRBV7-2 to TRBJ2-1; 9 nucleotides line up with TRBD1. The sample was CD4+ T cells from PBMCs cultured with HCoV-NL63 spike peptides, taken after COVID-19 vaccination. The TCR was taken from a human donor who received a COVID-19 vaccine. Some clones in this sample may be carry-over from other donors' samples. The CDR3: CASSSQVQGAFFF. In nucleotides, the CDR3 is TGTGCCAGCAGCTCCCAAGTACAGGGGGCTTTTTTCTTC.